The TCR beta chain under discussion was sequenced for a study of metastatic and nonmetastatic thyroid tumors. Study in general: Thyroid patients, malignant and benign, had repertoires compared across blood and tumor or nodule tissue.

The CDR3 has 17 amino acids. CDR1 is MGHRA, CDR2 YSYEKL, per germline. Trimming at V came to 3 bases and at J to 5 bases, leaving 14 bases not matched to a gene. TCRdb reanalyzed the PCR reads via MiXCR. The sample holds around 18,000 clones, more than 30% seen once. Thyroid surgery was performed in patients who had received no treatment beforehand. This clonotype was sampled from a female donor with papillary thyroid cancer or a benign thyroid nodule (not recorded which). Some clones in this sample may be carry-over from other donors' samples. This chain links TRBV4-1 with TRBJ2-3; 7 nucleotides line up with TRBD2. Source material: tumor tissue. CDR3 sequence reads: CASSQQDGREGIDTQYF. The CDR3 region has the DNA TGCGCCAGCAGCCAGCAGGATGGGAGGGAGGGCATAGATACGCAGTATTTT.